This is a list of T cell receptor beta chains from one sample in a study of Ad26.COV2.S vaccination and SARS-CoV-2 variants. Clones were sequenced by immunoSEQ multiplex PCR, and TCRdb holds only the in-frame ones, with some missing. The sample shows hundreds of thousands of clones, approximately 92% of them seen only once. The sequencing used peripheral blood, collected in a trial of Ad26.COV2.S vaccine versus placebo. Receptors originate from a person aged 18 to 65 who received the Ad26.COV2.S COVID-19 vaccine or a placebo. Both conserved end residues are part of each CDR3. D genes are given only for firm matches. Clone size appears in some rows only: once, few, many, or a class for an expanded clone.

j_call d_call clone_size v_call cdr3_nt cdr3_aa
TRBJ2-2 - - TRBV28 TGTGCCAGCAGTTTATCAGGTTATCCCGGGGAGCTGTTTTTT CASSLSGYPGELFF
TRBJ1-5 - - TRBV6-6 TGTGCCAGCAGTTACGCGGACAATCAGCCCCAGCATTTT CASSYADNQPQHF
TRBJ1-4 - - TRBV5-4 TGTGGTCACCAAGGGTACTCCCTTGAAAAACTGTTTTTT CGHQGYSLEKLFF
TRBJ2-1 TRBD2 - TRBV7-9 TGTGCCAGCAGCTTATTAGCGGGAGGTCACAATGAGCAGTTCTTC CASSLLAGGHNEQFF
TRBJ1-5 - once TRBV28 TGTGCCAGCAGTTTCTGGGGGGAGGATCAGCCCCAGCATTTT CASSFWGEDQPQHF
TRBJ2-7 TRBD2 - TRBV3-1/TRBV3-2 TGTGCCAGCAGCCAGACTAGCGGGAGCTACGAGCAGTACTTC CASSQTSGSYEQYF
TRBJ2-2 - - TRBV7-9 TGTGCCATAATGATCGGGGTCGCCGGGGAGCTGTTTTTT CAIMIGVAGELFF
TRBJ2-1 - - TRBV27 - CASSLLRATINEQFF
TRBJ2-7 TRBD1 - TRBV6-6 TGTGCCAGCAGTTCCTCGACAGGGACCTACGAGCAGTACTTC CASSSSTGTYEQYF
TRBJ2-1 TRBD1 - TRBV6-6 TGTGCCAGCAGTATACAGGGGAATGAGCAGTTCTTC CASSIQGNEQFF
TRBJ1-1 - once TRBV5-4 TGTGCCAGCAGCACGAATCAGGACACTGAAGCTTTCTTT CASSTNQDTEAFF
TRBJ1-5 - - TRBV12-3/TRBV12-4 TGTGCCAGCAGACGGGGGTATCAGCCCCAGCATTTT CASRRGYQPQHF
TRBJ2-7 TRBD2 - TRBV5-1 TGCGCCAGCAGCTTGGGCCCCGAGACTAGCGGGAGGAGCGAGCAGTACTTC CASSLGPETSGRSEQYF
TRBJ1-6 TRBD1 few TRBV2 TGTGCCAGCCGACAGGGCTCCTATAATTCACCCCTCCACTTT CASRQGSYNSPLHF
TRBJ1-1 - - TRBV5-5 TGTGCCAGCAGCTGGTACATGAACACTGAAGCTTTCTTT CASSWYMNTEAFF